These 32 T cell receptor beta chains originate from one sample sequenced in a study of cytomegalovirus exposure and HLA in healthy donors (dated by TCRdb to the late 2010s). Libraries were prepared through the immunoSEQ multiplex PCR assay. TCRdb took over this immuneACCESS table, retaining in-frame rearrangements with V and J assigned. Such tables are incomplete; in checked studies, under half of the missing clones stem from an unresolved V gene, and the remainder is unexplained. Across this sample there are 60,000 to 65,000 clones, with 90% to 96% seen only once. Around 1% of the sample is taken by the ten largest. What was sequenced was PBMCs. These receptors were taken from a woman under 30 in good health and CMV-seronegative.

The rearrangement links TRBV5-1 to TRBJ1-1; D is unclear. This CDR3 has 14 amino acids. Germline lookup yields CDR1 SGHRS and CDR2 YFSETQ. The V end was cut by 4 bases, the J end by 2 bases, with 12 bases between. The CDR3 DNA reads TGCGCCAGCAGCCCGCTGCCGGTTAACACTGAAGCTTTCTTT. Translating gives CASSPLPVNTEAFF.

The chain is built from TRBV10-3 and TRBJ2-7; 8 bases align to TRBD1. With 1 base clipped from V and 2 bases from J, the junction kept 16 bases outside the gene matches. The CDR3 runs to 19 residues. Germline V gene data show CDR1 as ENHRY and CDR2 as SYGVKD. CDR3 coding DNA: TGTGCCATCAGTGAGTTAGGTGGGTACAGGGGGGATAACCCCTACGAGCAGTACTTC. Translation: CAISELGGYRGDNPYEQYF.

A single count supports this clone. CDR3 nucleotides: TGTGCCAGCACCGCCCGGGGGGGTGGTACAGATACGCAGTATTTT. This codes for CASTARGGGTDTQYF. The chain has TRBV28 and TRBJ2-3, with 8 nucleotides matching TRBD2. Trimming at V came to 7 bases and at J to 3 bases, leaving 9 bases not matched to a gene. The germline V gene has CDR1 MDHEN and CDR2 SYDVKM. The CDR3 contains 15 residues.

This clone was observed a few times. Here the CDR3 reads CASSYGQQPQHF. Written as DNA, the CDR3 is TGTGCCAGCAGTTACGGGCAACAGCCCCAGCATTTT. The rearrangement links TRBV6-6 to TRBJ1-5; the D is unclear. The germline V and J ends were trimmed by 2 bases and 7 bases, with 6 bases remaining between them. CDR1 MNHNY and CDR2 SVGAGI come from the germline V gene (reference sequence). The CDR3 runs 12 residues.

The chain has TRBV28 and TRBJ2-7, with a possible D match to TRBD1 (6 bases). This CDR3 contains 15 residues. Germline V gene data show CDR1 as MDHEN and CDR2 as SYDVKM. V was cut by 6 bases and J by 2 bases, with 17 bases left in between. Here the CDR3 reads CASSPIRGAAYEQYF. The DNA of the CDR3 is TGTGCCAGCAGCCCGATCAGGGGTGCGGCCTACGAGCAGTACTTC. The variable domain in full, with the rest retrieved from reference TRBV28 and TRBJ2-7, is DVKVTQSSRYLVKRTGEKVFLECVQDMDHENMFWYRQDPGLGLRLIYFSYDVKMKEKGDIPEGYSVSREKKERFSLILESASTNQTSMYLCASSPIRGAAYEQYFGPGTRLTVT.

The chain couples TRBV27 to TRBJ1-1, with a weak D call TRBD1 (5 bases). Germline CDR1 and CDR2: MNHEY and SMNVEV (reference sequence). This CDR3 is 13 amino acids long. V was clipped by 6 bases and J by 8 bases, with 16 bases between them. Here the CDR3 DNA reads TGTGCCAGCAGACCCCCGGGTGGGGCGGAAGCTTTCTTT. Its translation: CASRPPGGAEAFF.

This clone was seen once. The chain is built from TRBV7-9 and TRBJ2-7; 7 bases line up with TRBD1. The CDR3 is 14 amino acids. Germline trimming cut 3 bases from V and 0 bases from J; bases unmatched to any gene: 2. CDR1 is SEHNR and CDR2 is FQNEAQ in the germline V gene (reference sequence). CDR3 sequence reads: CASSFRTGSYEQYF. CDR3 DNA sequence: TGTGCCAGCAGCTTCCGGACAGGCTCCTACGAGCAGTACTTC.

CDR3 sequence: CASSEGQGGNTIYF. CDR3 coding DNA: TGTGCCAGCAGTGAAGGACAGGGAGGAAACACCATATATTTT. The gene calls are TRBV6-1 and TRBJ1-3; 7 bases map to TRBD1. Trimming at V came to 1 base and at J to 4 bases, leaving 1 base not matched to a gene. Germline loops: CDR1 MNHNS, CDR2 SASEGT. The CDR3 is 14 residues long.

The V and J genes are TRBV2 and TRBJ1-5; 9 bases line up with TRBD1. Germline V CDR1 and CDR2: SNHLY, FYNNEI. The CDR3 has 14 residues. V shed 8 bases, J shed 4 bases, and the junction held 6 bases outside the gene matches. This CDR3 reads CASSKDRGNQPQHF. The DNA of the CDR3 is TGTGCCAGCTCCAAGGACAGGGGTAATCAGCCCCAGCATTTT.

This clone was seen just once. The genes are TRBV27 and TRBJ2-1; D is possibly TRBD1 (5 bases). The germline gives CDR1 MNHEY, CDR2 SMNVEV (reference sequence). The CDR3 runs to 15 residues. Trimming left V 6 bases short and J 0 bases short, with 12 bases between. CDR3 coding DNA: TGTGCCAGCAGCATGGGGCGAGGCTCCTACAATGAGCAGTTCTTC. This codes for CASSMGRGSYNEQFF.

The chain joins TRBV5-6 to TRBJ2-7; D not resolved. The CDR3 is made up of 11 amino acids. V lost 2 bases and J lost 5, with 5 bases in between. Germline V gives CDR1 SGHDT, CDR2 YYEEEE. The CDR3 DNA is TGTGCCAGCAGCTTCCAGGACGAGCAGTACTTC. It specifies CASSFQDEQYF.

V usage is TRBV28 and J usage is TRBJ2-3; D is perhaps TRBD1 (6 bases). This CDR3 region has 17 residues. Trimming shortened V by 6 bases and J by 6 bases, and 25 bases separated the two germline ends. CDR1 is MDHEN, CDR2 SYDVKM, per germline. Here the CDR3 reads CASRTLGAGPPGDTQYF. The DNA of the CDR3 is TGTGCCAGCAGAACGTTGGGGGCTGGCCCTCCTGGGGATACGCAGTATTTT.

The chain employs TRBV5-6 and TRBJ2-3; 8 bases are shared with TRBD1. The germline CDR1 and CDR2 sequences are SGHDT and YYEEEE. The junction had 6 bases not matched to a gene; V was cut back by 2 bases and J by 4 bases. The CDR3 is made up of 15 amino acids. CDR3: CASSLPDRAADTQYF. Here the CDR3 DNA reads TGTGCCAGCAGCTTACCGGACAGGGCGGCAGATACGCAGTATTTT.

The chain links TRBV4-3 to TRBJ1-1, with a weak D call TRBD1 (6 bases). The germline V gene has CDR1 LGHNA and CDR2 YSLEER. The CDR3 has 15 amino acids. Trimming shortened V by 0 bases and J by 4 bases, and 12 bases separated the two germline ends. The CDR3 nucleotides read TGCGCCAGCAGCCAAGATCCGGGGGGGCGCACTGAAGCTTTCTTT. Its protein is CASSQDPGGRTEAFF.

The J gene is TRBJ2-2, the V gene TRBV2; D gene ambiguous. V lost 6 bases, J lost 0 bases, and 8 bases lay in between. Germline V CDR1 and CDR2: SNHLY, FYNNEI. The CDR3 runs to 14 residues. The chain's CDR3 is CASSTESNTGELFF. CDR3 sequence (DNA): TGTGCCAGCAGCACAGAGTCGAACACCGGGGAGCTGTTTTTT.

The chain couples TRBV18 to TRBJ1-2; 7 bases are a match to TRBD1. CDR3 length: 15 amino acids. Germline V gene lookup returns CDR1 KGHSH and CDR2 LQKENI. J was trimmed by 0 bases and V by 0 bases; bases with no gene match: 1. The DNA of the CDR3 is TGTGCCAGCTCACCACCGGGGACAGCTAACTATGGCTACACCTTC. Protein sequence: CASSPPGTANYGYTF.

J is TRBJ2-1 and V is TRBV27; TRBD2 agrees at 8 bases. The V gene end was trimmed by 10 bases and the J gene end by 2 bases; junction bases not matched to a gene: 13. Germline V gene sequence: CDR1 MNHEY, CDR2 SMNVEV (reference sequence). This CDR3 is 16 amino acids long. CDR3 in DNA: TGTGCCACCAGCCCCTTAGCGGGGCTAACCTACAATGAGCAGTTCTTC. Protein product: CATSPLAGLTYNEQFF.

V gene TRBV7-9 combines with J gene TRBJ1-2, with a weak D call TRBD1 (5 bases). The CDR3 runs to 15 residues. The germline CDR1 and CDR2 sequences are SEHNR and FQNEAQ (reference sequence). Trimming removed 5 bases from V and 4 bases from J, with 17 bases in between. The CDR3 spells CASSRGTGVPYGYTF. DNA of the CDR3: TGTGCCAGCAGCCGGGGGACGGGAGTCCCCTATGGCTACACCTTC.

CDR3: CASSPPGTGVAETQYF. In DNA, the CDR3 is TGTGCCAGCTCACCACCGGGTACAGGGGTCGCAGAGACCCAGTACTTC. The V call is TRBV18, the J call TRBJ2-5, with TRBD1 matching 7 bases. Trimming cost V 0 bases and J 4 bases; bases outside gene matches: 8. The germline CDR1 and CDR2 sequences are KGHSH and LQKENI. There are 16 residues in the CDR3.

The J gene is TRBJ2-1, the V gene TRBV7-2; no reliable D call. V shed 2 bases and J shed 11 bases, with 7 bases lying between them. This CDR3 comprises 11 residues. The germline gives CDR1 SGHTA, CDR2 FQGNSA. Here the CDR3 DNA reads TGTGCCAGCAGCTTACCCGGTCAGCAGTTCTTC. This encodes CASSLPGQQFF.

The CDR3 spells CASSIGLAKNIQYF. Written as DNA, the CDR3 is TGTGCCAGTAGTATAGGGCTAGCCAAAAACATTCAGTACTTC. The chain joins TRBV19 to TRBJ2-4; D not certain. Germline V CDR1 and CDR2: LNHDA, SQIVND (reference sequence). V was trimmed by 1 base and J by 0 bases, leaving 4 bases between them. The CDR3 length is 14 residues. Full variable domain (outside the CDR3, taken from reference TRBV19 and TRBJ2-4): DGGITQSPKYLFRKEGQNVTLSCEQNLNHDAMYWYRQDPGQGLRLIYYSQIVNDFQKGDIAEGYSVSREKKESFPLTVTSAQKNPTAFYLCASSIGLAKNIQYFGAGTRLSVL.

The chain couples TRBV10-3 to TRBJ2-3; 7 bases match TRBD2. The germline V gene has CDR1 ENHRY and CDR2 SYGVKD. The V gene end was trimmed by 6 bases and the J gene end by 3 bases; junction bases not matched to a gene: 3. CDR3 size: 13 residues. The CDR3 sequence is CAISVAGTDTQYF. As DNA, the CDR3 is TGTGCCATCAGCGTAGCGGGTACAGATACGCAGTATTTT.

CDR3: CASSPRTGGGFEQYF. The CDR3 coding sequence is TGTGCCAGCTCACCACGGACAGGGGGAGGTTTCGAGCAGTACTTC. The chain employs TRBV18 and TRBJ2-7, with 10 positions matching TRBD1. CDR3 length: 15 amino acids. V shed 1 base, J shed 6 bases, and the junction held 6 bases outside the gene matches. Germline loops: CDR1 KGHSH, CDR2 LQKENI.

This chain uses TRBV2 with TRBJ2-7, with TRBD2 as a possible D gene (5 bases). Trimming removed 6 bases from V and 0 bases from J, with 15 bases in between. The CDR3 contains 15 residues. The germline gives CDR1 SNHLY, CDR2 FYNNEI. The CDR3 nucleotides read TGTGCCAGCAGGCCTGGCCCAGCGGTCTCCTACGAGCAGTACTTC. Amino acid sequence: CASRPGPAVSYEQYF.

The chain is built from TRBV23-1 and TRBJ2-7; weak D call: TRBD1 (5 bases). TRBV23-1 is assigned to the ORF class and has an uncertain function. Trimming took off 2 bases at V and 3 bases at J, with 26 bases between the two ends. The CDR3 is made up of 19 amino acids. DNA of the CDR3: TGCGCCAGCAGTCAACCAGACCAGGCTCAGGGCCCCCCCTACTACGAGCAGTACTTC. Its protein product is CASSQPDQAQGPPYYEQYF.

This clone was detected once. The chain uses TRBV19 and TRBJ1-1; 9 nucleotides line up with TRBD1. This CDR3 contains 15 residues. CDR1 is LNHDA, CDR2 SQIVND, per germline (reference sequence). After removal of 3 bases from V and 1 base from J, the junction contained 3 bases not matched to a gene. The CDR3 DNA reads as TGTGCCAGTAGTATCGAGGGACAGGGGAACACTGAAGCTTTCTTT. Its protein is CASSIEGQGNTEAFF.

This clone occurred a few times. As DNA, the CDR3 is TGTGCCACCAGGGAGACTAGCGGCCACTACGAGCAGTACTTC. Amino acids: CATRETSGHYEQYF. The chain uses TRBV27 and TRBJ2-7, with 9 bases lining up with TRBD2. This CDR3 spans 14 amino acids. V shed 10 bases and J 3 bases; nucleotides not matched to a gene: 10. Germline-derived CDR1 and CDR2 are MNHEY and SMNVEV (reference sequence).

The chain joins TRBV4-2 to TRBJ2-1; 12 bases match TRBD2. V shed 1 base, J shed 6 bases, and the junction held 7 bases outside the gene matches. Germline CDR1 reads LGHNA; CDR2 reads YNFKEQ. CDR3 length: 17 amino acids. DNA for the CDR3: TGTGCCAGCAGCCAAGTGGCTAGCGGGAGGGCCCCCAATGAGCAGTTCTTC. This encodes CASSQVASGRAPNEQFF.

This clone was picked up one time. This sequence joins TRBV4-1 and TRBJ2-3, with unresolved D. The V and J ends lost 3 bases and 9 bases respectively, with 10 bases between them. This CDR3 comprises 12 residues. Germline CDR1 is MGHRA and CDR2 is YSYEKL. CDR3 nucleotide sequence: TGCGCCAGCAGCCAGATTGTCGGGACGCAGTATTTT. This codes for CASSQIVGTQYF.

This clone was seen a single time. J is TRBJ1-4 and V is TRBV5-1; TRBD1 agrees at 9 bases. Germline loops: CDR1 SGHRS, CDR2 YFSETQ. J lost 2 bases, V lost 0 bases, and 14 bases had no gene match. The CDR3 has 20 amino acids. The CDR3 DNA follows: TGCGCCAGCAGCTTGGTGGGACCCGGGACAGGGACGATGACTAATGAAAAACTGTTTTTT. Protein: CASSLVGPGTGTMTNEKLFF.

This rearrangement joins TRBV6-5 to TRBJ2-5, with 9 bases matching TRBD1. The germline CDR1 and CDR2 sequences are MNHEY and SVGAGI. Trimming took 6 bases from V and 3 from J; bases not matched to a gene: 2. The CDR3 sequence is 13 residues long. The CDR3 nucleotides read TGTGCCAGCAGACGGACAGGGGAAGAGACCCAGTACTTC. Translated, it gives CASRRTGEETQYF.

The chain joins TRBV7-9 to TRBJ2-1; TRBD2 matches 10 bases. CDR1 and CDR2 from the germline V gene are SEHNR and FQNEAQ (reference sequence). V lost 5 bases and J lost 2; bases outside the gene matches: 15. CDR3 length: 19 residues. The CDR3 DNA follows: TGTGCCAGCAGCCCCGCCGGGACTAGCGTACAGAAAACCTACAATGAGCAGTTCTTC. Amino acids: CASSPAGTSVQKTYNEQFF. The whole variable domain, remainder taken from reference TRBV7-9 and TRBJ2-1, is DTGVSQNPRHKITKRGQNVTFRCDPISEHNRLYWYRQTLGQGPEFLTYFQNEAQLEKSRLLSDRFSAERPKGSFSTLEIQRTEQGDSAMYLCASSPAGTSVQKTYNEQFFGPGTRLTVL.